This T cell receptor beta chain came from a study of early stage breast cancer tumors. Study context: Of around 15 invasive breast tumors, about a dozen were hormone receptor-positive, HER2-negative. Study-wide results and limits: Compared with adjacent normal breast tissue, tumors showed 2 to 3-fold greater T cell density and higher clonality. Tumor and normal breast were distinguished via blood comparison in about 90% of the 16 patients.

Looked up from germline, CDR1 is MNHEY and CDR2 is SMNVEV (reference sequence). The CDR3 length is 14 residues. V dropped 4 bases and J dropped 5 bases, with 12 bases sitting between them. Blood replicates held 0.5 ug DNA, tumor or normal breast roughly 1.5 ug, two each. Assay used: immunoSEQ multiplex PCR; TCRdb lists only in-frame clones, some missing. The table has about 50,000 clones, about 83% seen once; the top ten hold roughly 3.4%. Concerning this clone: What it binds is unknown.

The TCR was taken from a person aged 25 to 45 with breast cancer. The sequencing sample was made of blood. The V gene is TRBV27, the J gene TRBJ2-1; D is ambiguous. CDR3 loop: CASSYSPLHNEQFF. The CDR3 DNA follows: TGTGCCAGCAGTTACAGCCCATTACACAATGAGCAGTTCTTC.